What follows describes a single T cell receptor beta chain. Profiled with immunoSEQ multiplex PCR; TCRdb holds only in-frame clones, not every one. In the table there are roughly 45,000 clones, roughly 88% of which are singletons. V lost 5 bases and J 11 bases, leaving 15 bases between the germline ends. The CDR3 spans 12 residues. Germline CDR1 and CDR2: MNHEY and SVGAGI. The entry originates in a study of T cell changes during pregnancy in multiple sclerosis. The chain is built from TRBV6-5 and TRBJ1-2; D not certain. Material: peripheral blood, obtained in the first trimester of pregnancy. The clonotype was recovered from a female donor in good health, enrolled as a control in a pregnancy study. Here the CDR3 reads CASSGDSMRYTF. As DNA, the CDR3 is TGTGCCAGCAGTGGCGATTCTATGCGGTACACCTTC.